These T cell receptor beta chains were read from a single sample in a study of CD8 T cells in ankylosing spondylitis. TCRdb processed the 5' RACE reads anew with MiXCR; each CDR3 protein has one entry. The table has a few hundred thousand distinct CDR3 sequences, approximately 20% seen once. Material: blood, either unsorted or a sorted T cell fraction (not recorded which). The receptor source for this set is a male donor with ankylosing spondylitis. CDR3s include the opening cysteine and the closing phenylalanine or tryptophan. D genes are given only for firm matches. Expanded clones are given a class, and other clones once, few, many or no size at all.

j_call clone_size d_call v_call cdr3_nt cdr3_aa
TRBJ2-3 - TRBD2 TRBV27 TGTGCCAGCACCCGCGGACTAGCGGGAGGACTCACAGATACGCAGTATTTT CASTRGLAGGLTDTQYF
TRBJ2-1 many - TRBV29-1 TGCAGCGTTGTTGTGTCCTACAATGAGCAGTTCTTC CSVVVSYNEQFF
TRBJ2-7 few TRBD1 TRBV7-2 TGTGCCAGCAGCCAGGACAGGGGAAGCTACGAGCAGTACTTC CASSQDRGSYEQYF
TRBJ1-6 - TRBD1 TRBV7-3 TGTGCCAGCAGCTTGGGACAGGGGAACACCCCCCTCCACTTT CASSLGQGNTPLHF
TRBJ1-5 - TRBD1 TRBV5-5 TGTGCCAGCAGCCCGTCCGGGACAGTAAATCAGCCCCAGCATTTT CASSPSGTVNQPQHF
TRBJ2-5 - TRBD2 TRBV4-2 TGTGCCAGCAGCCGCCTCGGGACTAGCGGGAGAGAGACCCAGTACTTC CASSRLGTSGRETQYF
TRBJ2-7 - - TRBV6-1 TGTGCCAGCAACCCTTTGACTAACTACGAGCAGTACTTC CASNPLTNYEQYF
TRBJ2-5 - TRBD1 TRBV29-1 TGCAGCGTCGCTACAGGGGGCACAGAGACCCAGTACTTC CSVATGGTETQYF
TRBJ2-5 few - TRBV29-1 TGCAGCGGTGAGACAGGCCAAGAGACCCAGTACTTC CSGETGQETQYF
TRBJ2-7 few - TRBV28 TGTGCCAGCAGAAATACCGGGACTGGGTTCGAGCAGTACTTC CASRNTGTGFEQYF
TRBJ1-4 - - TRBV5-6 TGTGCCAGCAGCTTGATGGGCGGCGCTTCTAATGAAAAACTGTTTTTT CASSLMGGASNEKLFF
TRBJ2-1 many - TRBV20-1 TGCAGTGCTAGTGTGGGAGATGAGCAGTTCTTC CSASVGDEQFF
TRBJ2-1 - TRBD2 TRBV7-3 TGTGCCAGCAGCTTAACTGGGACTAGCGGGAGCAATGAGCAGTTCTTC CASSLTGTSGSNEQFF
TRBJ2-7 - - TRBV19 TGTGCCAGCCGGAAATACTCTAGCGCGGGATACGAGCAGTACTTC CASRKYSSAGYEQYF
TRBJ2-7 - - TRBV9 TGTGCCAGCAGCGTATCAGGATCCCAATCCTACGAGCAGTACTTC CASSVSGSQSYEQYF
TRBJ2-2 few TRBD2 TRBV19 TGTGCCAGTCGGGGGGCGAACACCGGGGAGCTGTTTTTT CASRGANTGELFF
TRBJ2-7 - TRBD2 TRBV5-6 TGTGCCAGCAGCCCGGCCGGACTAGCTGGCGAGCAGTACTTC CASSPAGLAGEQYF
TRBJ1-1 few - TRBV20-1 TGCAGTGCTGGCGACGAGGGAACTGAAGCTTTCTTT CSAGDEGTEAFF
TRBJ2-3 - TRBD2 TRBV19 TGTGCCAGTAGTACAATGGGCGGGAGGTGGAGCACAGATACGCAGTATTTT CASSTMGGRWSTDTQYF
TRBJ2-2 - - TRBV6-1 TGTGCCAGCACCGTAACTTCGACAGGTCTTACCGGGGAGCTGTTTTTT CASTVTSTGLTGELFF
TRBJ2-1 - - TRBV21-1 TGTGCCAGCAGCAAGGCCCTTGAGCAGTTCTTC CASSKALEQFF
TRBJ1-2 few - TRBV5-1 TGCGCCAGCAGCGCCATCGGAGAAGCTGGCTACACCTTC CASSAIGEAGYTF
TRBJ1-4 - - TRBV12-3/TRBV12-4 TGTGCCAGCAGTGGCCGTCGGGGGCCGAGTCGTGAAAAACTGTTTTTT CASSGRRGPSREKLFF
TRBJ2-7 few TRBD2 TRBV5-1 TGCGCCAGCAGCCTGGCCCTAGCGGGAGTTTTGGAGCAGTACTTC CASSLALAGVLEQYF